Sequencing of this TCR beta chain was carried out in a study of identifying expanded T cells in peripheral blood. Collection occurred without any documented infections or immune events in donors. Here immunoSEQ multiplex PCR was the method, and the copy in TCRdb shows in-frame clones only, minus some. The table lists about 58,000 clones, roughly 87% of them singletons, with around 3.3% in the top ten. The receptor comes from a person aged 18 to 69 in good health. Sequenced input: blood.

CDR3 nucleotides: TGCGCCAGCAGCTTGGCCGTAGCGGGGGCCTACAATGAGCAGTTCTTC. Protein sequence: CASSLAVAGAYNEQFF. The V and J genes are TRBV5-1 and TRBJ2-1, with 9 nucleotides matching TRBD2. The length of the CDR3 is 16 residues. Germline V lookup: CDR1 SGHRS, CDR2 YFSETQ. The trim removed 0 bases at V and 2 bases at J, leaving 3 bases unmatched.